The entry that follows covers one TCR beta chain sequence. Antigen: not known. The sample is drawn from a study of cytomegalovirus exposure and HLA in healthy donors. About the research overall: There were 88 million or so unique TCRs (from HLA-typed donors) in an early data release.

Nominal health characterized the donors when sampled, though unrecorded immune exposures were likely. A multiplex PCR was run with 60 Vbeta primers and 13 Jbeta primers. Libraries were prepared by immunoSEQ multiplex PCR; TCRdb keeps only in-frame clonotypes and omits some of them. The sample includes about 140,000 clones, 79% of them seen just once. Overall study results and limits: Serostatus for CMV was the only available immune exposure information. There were a few CMV-associated chains whose specificity for CMV antigens was confirmed in vitro.

The J segment lost 5 bases and the V segment lost 8 bases, leaving 0 bases of the junction unmatched. The V gene's germline CDR1 is MNHEY and CDR2 SVGAGI. The CDR3 is 11 residues long. V usage is TRBV6-5 and J usage is TRBJ2-7; 10 positions agree with TRBD1. Sequenced input: PBMCs. This receptor was obtained from a man aged 40-50 years in good health and CMV-seropositive. The chain's CDR3 is CASGTGDEQYF. The CDR3 bases are TGTGCCAGCGGGACAGGGGACGAGCAGTACTTC.